A selection of T cell receptor beta chains follows, all from one sample in a study of human T cells and chemical hapten exposure. From the RACE reads, TCRdb called clonotypes with MiXCR, one entry per CDR3 protein. The sample lists about 120,000 distinct CDR3 sequences, 12% seen once, with over 1.1% in the top ten. The sample here was whole blood, taken in connection with sensitization to the hapten diphenylcyclopropenone (DPC). Every receptor here comes from a woman aged 50 to 60 with alopecia areata. Some clones in this sample may be carry-over from other donors' samples. CDR3s include the opening cysteine and the closing phenylalanine or tryptophan.

cdr3_aa: CASSGTAYPKLFF
v_call: TRBV7-2
j_call: TRBJ1-4

cdr3_aa: CASSRKGASQPQHF
v_call: TRBV3-1
j_call: TRBJ1-5

cdr3_aa: CASSYERTGPQTQYF
v_call: TRBV6-5
j_call: TRBJ2-5

cdr3_aa: CASSDPTNSDTQYF
v_call: TRBV25-1
j_call: TRBJ2-3

cdr3_aa: CASSLSGQGTNGELFF
v_call: TRBV28
j_call: TRBJ2-2

cdr3_aa: CASSFGGSTTNEQFF
v_call: TRBV12-3/TRBV12-4
j_call: TRBJ2-1

cdr3_aa: CASSLIGPQGGGTEAFF
v_call: TRBV7-8
j_call: TRBJ1-1

cdr3_aa: CASSFLPNRDREETQYF
v_call: TRBV5-6
j_call: TRBJ2-5

cdr3_aa: CASSFSLAGVGEQYF
v_call: TRBV5-1
j_call: TRBJ2-7

cdr3_aa: CASSQEVDPGGINIQYF
v_call: TRBV4-2
j_call: TRBJ2-4

cdr3_aa: CASSLPSAGANVLTF
v_call: TRBV11-2
j_call: TRBJ2-6

cdr3_aa: CASSSRQGGSYNEQFF
v_call: TRBV5-1
j_call: TRBJ2-1

cdr3_aa: CASSFSAQGGDTQYF
v_call: TRBV28
j_call: TRBJ2-3

cdr3_aa: CASSTHRGPLNQPQHF
v_call: TRBV5-1
j_call: TRBJ1-5

cdr3_aa: CASSPSGAKNIQYF
v_call: TRBV7-2
j_call: TRBJ2-4

cdr3_aa: CASSSLNRGLYVEQYF
v_call: TRBV28
j_call: TRBJ2-7

cdr3_aa: CASSSDNLNTEAFF
v_call: TRBV7-9
j_call: TRBJ1-1

cdr3_aa: CASSTPGQGYEQFF
v_call: TRBV19
j_call: TRBJ2-1

cdr3_aa: CASSQSGGDTWHEQYF
v_call: TRBV3-1
j_call: TRBJ2-7

cdr3_aa: CASSQRLAGGLDNEQFF
v_call: TRBV7-8
j_call: TRBJ2-1

cdr3_aa: CASSPPGVIPGVAEAFF
v_call: TRBV18
j_call: TRBJ1-1

cdr3_aa: CASNFGSYNSPLHF
v_call: TRBV25-1
j_call: TRBJ1-6

cdr3_aa: CASSLPSGELFF
v_call: TRBV11-2
j_call: TRBJ2-2

cdr3_aa: CASSFTGRMGEQYF
v_call: TRBV7-2
j_call: TRBJ2-7

cdr3_aa: CASSSPGQGKWDQPQHF
v_call: TRBV7-2
j_call: TRBJ1-5

cdr3_aa: CASSLQRNTGELFF
v_call: TRBV2
j_call: TRBJ2-2

cdr3_aa: CATSQSTDTQYF
v_call: TRBV24-1
j_call: TRBJ2-3

cdr3_aa: CASSEPEGGNQPQHF
v_call: TRBV10-1
j_call: TRBJ1-5

cdr3_aa: CASSLPPQGASEQYF
v_call: TRBV28
j_call: TRBJ2-7

cdr3_aa: CASSWDPNTEAFF
v_call: TRBV5-5
j_call: TRBJ1-1

cdr3_aa: CASSERREGPVTQYF
v_call: TRBV6-1
j_call: TRBJ2-3

cdr3_aa: CASSYGEGTEAFF
v_call: TRBV6-5
j_call: TRBJ1-1

cdr3_aa: CATSDAGGIETQYF
v_call: TRBV24-1
j_call: TRBJ2-5

cdr3_aa: CASSQLDTQYF
v_call: TRBV3-1
j_call: TRBJ2-3

cdr3_aa: CAGSILQETQYF
v_call: TRBV7-9
j_call: TRBJ2-5

cdr3_aa: CAIRGRENSPLHF
v_call: TRBV10-3
j_call: TRBJ1-6

cdr3_aa: CASSVSSTNEKLFF
v_call: TRBV9
j_call: TRBJ1-4

cdr3_aa: CASSPWGQGRNQPQHF
v_call: TRBV28
j_call: TRBJ1-5

cdr3_aa: CASSQAPSGGVYEQFF
v_call: TRBV4-1
j_call: TRBJ2-1

cdr3_aa: CASSVLLGAGELFF
v_call: TRBV9
j_call: TRBJ2-2

cdr3_aa: CASIQGQGTQYF
v_call: TRBV28
j_call: TRBJ2-5

cdr3_aa: CASSGWAGVKFF
v_call: TRBV28
j_call: TRBJ2-1

cdr3_aa: CATSRDLENSPLHF
v_call: TRBV15
j_call: TRBJ1-6

cdr3_aa: CASSPDQGRVTEAFF
v_call: TRBV18
j_call: TRBJ1-1

cdr3_aa: CASIKGPLTTKNIQYF
v_call: TRBV2
j_call: TRBJ2-4

cdr3_aa: CASSRTGNGNQPQHF
v_call: TRBV6-2/TRBV6-3
j_call: TRBJ1-5

cdr3_aa: CASSPHGTGAEKLFF
v_call: TRBV6-5
j_call: TRBJ1-4

cdr3_aa: CASGPGTGGNQPQHF
v_call: TRBV27
j_call: TRBJ1-5